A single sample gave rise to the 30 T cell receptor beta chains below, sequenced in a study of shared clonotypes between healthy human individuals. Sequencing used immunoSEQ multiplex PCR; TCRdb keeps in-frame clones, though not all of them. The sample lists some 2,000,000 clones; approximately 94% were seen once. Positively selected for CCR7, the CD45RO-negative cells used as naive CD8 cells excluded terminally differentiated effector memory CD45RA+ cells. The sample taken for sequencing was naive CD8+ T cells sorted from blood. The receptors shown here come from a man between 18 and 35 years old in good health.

The CDR3 loop reads CASSVALPYEQYF. CDR3 nucleotides: TGCGCCAGCAGCGTAGCGCTCCCCTACGAGCAGTACTTC. This chain uses TRBV4-1 with TRBJ2-7; D is possibly TRBD2 (5 bases). From germline, CDR1 is MGHRA and CDR2 YSYEKL. V lost 5 bases and J lost 2, with 10 bases in between. The CDR3 consists of 13 residues.

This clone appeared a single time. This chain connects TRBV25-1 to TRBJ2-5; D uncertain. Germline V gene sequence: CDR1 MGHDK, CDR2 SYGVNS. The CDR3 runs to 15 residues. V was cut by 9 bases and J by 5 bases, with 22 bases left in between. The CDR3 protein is CASGGGQENDETQYF. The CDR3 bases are TGTGCCAGTGGTGGTGGTCAAGAGAATGACGAGACCCAGTACTTC.

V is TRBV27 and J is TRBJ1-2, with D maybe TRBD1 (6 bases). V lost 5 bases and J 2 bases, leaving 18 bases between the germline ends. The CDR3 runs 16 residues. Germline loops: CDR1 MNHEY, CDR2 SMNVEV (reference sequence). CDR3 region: CASSARDTLQNYGYTF. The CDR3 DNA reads TGTGCCAGCAGTGCACGGGACACACTCCAGAACTATGGCTACACCTTC.

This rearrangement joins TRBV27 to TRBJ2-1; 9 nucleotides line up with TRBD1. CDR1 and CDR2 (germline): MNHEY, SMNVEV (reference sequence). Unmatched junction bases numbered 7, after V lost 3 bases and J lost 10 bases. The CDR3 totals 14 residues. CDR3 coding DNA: TGTGCCAGCAGTTTTTTACAGGGGGCGAGGGAGCAGTTCTTC. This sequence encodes CASSFLQGAREQFF.

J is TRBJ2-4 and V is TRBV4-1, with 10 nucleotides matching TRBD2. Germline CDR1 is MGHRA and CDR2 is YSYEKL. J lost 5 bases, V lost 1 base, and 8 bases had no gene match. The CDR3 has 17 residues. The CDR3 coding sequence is TGCGCCAGCAGCCAAGTACCGGCAAGCGGGAGGGAAAACATTCAGTACTTC. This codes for CASSQVPASGRENIQYF.

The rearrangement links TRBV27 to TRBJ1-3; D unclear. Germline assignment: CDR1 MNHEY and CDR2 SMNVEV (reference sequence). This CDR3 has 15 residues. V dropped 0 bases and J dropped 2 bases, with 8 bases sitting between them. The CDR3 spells CASSLSRTTGNTIYF. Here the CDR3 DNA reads TGTGCCAGCAGTTTATCTAGGACGACTGGAAACACCATATATTTT.

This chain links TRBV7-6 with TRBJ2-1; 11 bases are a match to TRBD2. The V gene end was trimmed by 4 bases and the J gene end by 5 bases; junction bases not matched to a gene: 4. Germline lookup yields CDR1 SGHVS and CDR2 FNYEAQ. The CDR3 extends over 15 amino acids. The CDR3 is CASSSGTSGDNEQFF. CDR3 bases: TGTGCCAGCAGCTCCGGGACTAGCGGCGACAATGAGCAGTTCTTC.

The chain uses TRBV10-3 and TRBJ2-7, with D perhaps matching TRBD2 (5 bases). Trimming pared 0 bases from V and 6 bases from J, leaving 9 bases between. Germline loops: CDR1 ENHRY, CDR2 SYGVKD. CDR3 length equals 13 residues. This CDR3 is CAISESGGLEQYF. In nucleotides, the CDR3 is TGTGCCATCAGTGAGTCGGGCGGGCTCGAGCAGTACTTC.

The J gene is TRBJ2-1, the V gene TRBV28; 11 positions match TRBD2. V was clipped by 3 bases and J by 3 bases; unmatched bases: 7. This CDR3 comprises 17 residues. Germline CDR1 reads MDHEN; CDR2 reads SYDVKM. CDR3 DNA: TGTGCCAGCAGTTTCCGCGGACTAGCGGGCCACTACAATGAGCAGTTCTTC. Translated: CASSFRGLAGHYNEQFF.

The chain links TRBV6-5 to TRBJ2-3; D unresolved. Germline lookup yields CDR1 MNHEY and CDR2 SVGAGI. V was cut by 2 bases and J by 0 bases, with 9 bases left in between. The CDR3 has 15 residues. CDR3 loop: CASSYVAASTDTQYF. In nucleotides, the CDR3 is TGTGCCAGCAGTTACGTGGCGGCTAGCACAGATACGCAGTATTTT.

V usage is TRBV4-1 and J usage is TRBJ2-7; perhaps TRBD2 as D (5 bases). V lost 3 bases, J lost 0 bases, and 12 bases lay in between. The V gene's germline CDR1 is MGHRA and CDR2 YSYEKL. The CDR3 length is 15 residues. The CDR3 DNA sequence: TGCGCCAGCAGCCAGAGGACTCAACCCTCCTACGAGCAGTACTTC. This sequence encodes CASSQRTQPSYEQYF.

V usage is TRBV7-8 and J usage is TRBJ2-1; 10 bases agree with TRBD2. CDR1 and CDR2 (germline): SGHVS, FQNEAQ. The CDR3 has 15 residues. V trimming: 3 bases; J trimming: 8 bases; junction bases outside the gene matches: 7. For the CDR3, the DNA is TGTGCCAGCAGCTTGAGACTAGCGGGTCAGGATGAGCAGTTCTTC. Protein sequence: CASSLRLAGQDEQFF.

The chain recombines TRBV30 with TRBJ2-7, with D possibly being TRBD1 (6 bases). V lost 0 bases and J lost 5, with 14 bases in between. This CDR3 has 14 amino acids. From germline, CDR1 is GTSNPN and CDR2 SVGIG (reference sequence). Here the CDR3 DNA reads TGTGCCTGGAGTGTTCAGGGGTTGAACGACGAGCAGTACTTC. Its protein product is CAWSVQGLNDEQYF.

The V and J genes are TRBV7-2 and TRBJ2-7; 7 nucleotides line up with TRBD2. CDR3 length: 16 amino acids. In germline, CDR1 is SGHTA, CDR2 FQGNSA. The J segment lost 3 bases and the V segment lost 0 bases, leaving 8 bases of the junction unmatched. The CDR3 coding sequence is TGTGCCAGCAGCTTAGCACACAGCGGGATATTCTACGAGCAGTACTTC. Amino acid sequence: CASSLAHSGIFYEQYF.

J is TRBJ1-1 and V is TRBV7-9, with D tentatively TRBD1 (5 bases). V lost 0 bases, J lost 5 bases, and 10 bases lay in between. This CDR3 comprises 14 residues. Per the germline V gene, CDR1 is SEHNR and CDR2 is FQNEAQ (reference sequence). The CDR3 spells CASSLAGAGTEAFF. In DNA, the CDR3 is TGTGCCAGCAGCTTAGCAGGGGCTGGGACTGAAGCTTTCTTT.

CDR3 nucleotides: TGCGCCAGCAGCTTGTCATTCGCAACATCTGGAAACACCATATATTTT. Its translation: CASSLSFATSGNTIYF. The chain couples TRBV5-1 to TRBJ1-3; D is unresolved. CDR1 SGHRS and CDR2 YFSETQ come from the germline V gene. V lost 1 base and J lost 1, with 12 bases in between. CDR3 length: 16 residues.

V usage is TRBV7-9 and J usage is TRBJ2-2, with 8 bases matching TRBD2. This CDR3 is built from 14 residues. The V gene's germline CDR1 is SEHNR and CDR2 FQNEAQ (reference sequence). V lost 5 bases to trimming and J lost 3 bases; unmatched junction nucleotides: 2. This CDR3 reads CASSETSDTGELFF. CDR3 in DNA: TGTGCCAGCAGCGAGACTAGCGACACCGGGGAGCTGTTTTTT.

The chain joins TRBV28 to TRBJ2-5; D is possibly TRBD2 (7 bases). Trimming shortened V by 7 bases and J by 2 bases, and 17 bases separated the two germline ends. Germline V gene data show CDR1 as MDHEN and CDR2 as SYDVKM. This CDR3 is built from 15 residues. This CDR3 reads CASIWRGGRQETQYF. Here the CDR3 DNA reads TGTGCCAGCATCTGGAGGGGGGGGCGGCAAGAGACCCAGTACTTC. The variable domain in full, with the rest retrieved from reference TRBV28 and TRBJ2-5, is DVKVTQSSRYLVKRTGEKVFLECVQDMDHENMFWYRQDPGLGLRLIYFSYDVKMKEKGDIPEGYSVSREKKERFSLILESASTNQTSMYLCASIWRGGRQETQYFGPGTRLLVL.

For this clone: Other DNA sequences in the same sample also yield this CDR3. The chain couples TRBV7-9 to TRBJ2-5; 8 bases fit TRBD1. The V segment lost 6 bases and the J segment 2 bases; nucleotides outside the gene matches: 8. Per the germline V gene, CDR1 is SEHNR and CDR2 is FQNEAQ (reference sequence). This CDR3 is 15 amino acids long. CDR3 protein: CASSLAGGGQETQYF. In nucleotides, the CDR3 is TGTGCCAGCAGTTTGGCAGGGGGCGGTCAAGAGACCCAGTACTTC.

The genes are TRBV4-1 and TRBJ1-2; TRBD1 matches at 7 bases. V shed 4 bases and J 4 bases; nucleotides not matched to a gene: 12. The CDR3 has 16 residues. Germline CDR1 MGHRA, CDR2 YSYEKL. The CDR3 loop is CASSPKIGGASYGYTF. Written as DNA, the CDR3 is TGCGCCAGCAGCCCAAAGATAGGGGGCGCTAGCTATGGCTACACCTTC.

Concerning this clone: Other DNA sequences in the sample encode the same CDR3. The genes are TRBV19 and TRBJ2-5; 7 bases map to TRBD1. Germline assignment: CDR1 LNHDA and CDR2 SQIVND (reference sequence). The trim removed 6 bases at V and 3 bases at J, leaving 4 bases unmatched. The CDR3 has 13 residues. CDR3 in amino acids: CASRLDREETQYF. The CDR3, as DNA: TGTGCCAGTAGACTTGACAGGGAAGAGACCCAGTACTTC.

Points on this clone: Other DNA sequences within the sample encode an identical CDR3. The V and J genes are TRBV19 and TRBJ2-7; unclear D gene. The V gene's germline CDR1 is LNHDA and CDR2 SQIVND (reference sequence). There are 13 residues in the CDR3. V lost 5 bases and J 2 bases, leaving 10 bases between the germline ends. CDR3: CASSAGSAYEQYF. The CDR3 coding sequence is TGTGCCAGTAGTGCTGGGTCGGCCTACGAGCAGTACTTC.

The DNA for the CDR3 is TGTGCCATCAGTGGTGGGGGAGCGGGAGGGGCAGATACGCAGTATTTT. Translating gives CAISGGGAGGADTQYF. This chain joins TRBV10-3 and TRBJ2-3, with TRBD2 identical over 10 bases. The ends lost 4 bases at V and 4 bases at J; junction bases unmatched: 8. The CDR3 runs 16 residues. CDR1 ENHRY and CDR2 SYGVKD come from the germline V gene.

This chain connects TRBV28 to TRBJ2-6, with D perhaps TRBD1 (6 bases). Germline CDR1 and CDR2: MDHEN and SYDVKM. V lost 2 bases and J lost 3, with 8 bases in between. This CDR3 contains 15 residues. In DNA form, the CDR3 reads TGTGCCAGCAGTTTAGAGGGGGTTGGGGCCAACGTCCTGACTTTC. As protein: CASSLEGVGANVLTF.

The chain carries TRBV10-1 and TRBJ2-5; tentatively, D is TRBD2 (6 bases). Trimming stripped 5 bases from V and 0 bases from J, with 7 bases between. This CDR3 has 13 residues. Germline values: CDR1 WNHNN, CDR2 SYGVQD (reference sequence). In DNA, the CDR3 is TGCGCCAGCAGTCGGGACTACCAAGAGACCCAGTACTTC. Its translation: CASSRDYQETQYF.

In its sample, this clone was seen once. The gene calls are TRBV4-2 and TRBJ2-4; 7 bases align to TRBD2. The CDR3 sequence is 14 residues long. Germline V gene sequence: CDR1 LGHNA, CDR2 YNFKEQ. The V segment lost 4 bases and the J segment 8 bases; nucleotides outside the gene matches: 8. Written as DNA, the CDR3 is TGTGCCAGCAGCCCCTGGGAGGGGAATGACATTCAGTACTTC. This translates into CASSPWEGNDIQYF.

CDR3 sequence reads: CASSYDSGTDTQYF. DNA for the CDR3: TGTGCCAGCAGTTACGATTCTGGGACAGATACGCAGTATTTT. This rearrangement joins TRBV6-6 to TRBJ2-3, with D unclear. The germline V gene has CDR1 MNHNY and CDR2 SVGAGI (reference sequence). The CDR3 extends over 14 amino acids. The ends were cut back, 2 bases at V and 3 bases at J, with 9 bases in the middle.

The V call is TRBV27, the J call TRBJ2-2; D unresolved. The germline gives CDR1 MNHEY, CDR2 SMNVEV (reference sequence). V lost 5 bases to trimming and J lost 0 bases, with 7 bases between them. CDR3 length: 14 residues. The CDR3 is CASSPIANTGELFF. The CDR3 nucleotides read TGTGCCAGCAGTCCCATCGCGAACACCGGGGAGCTGTTTTTT.

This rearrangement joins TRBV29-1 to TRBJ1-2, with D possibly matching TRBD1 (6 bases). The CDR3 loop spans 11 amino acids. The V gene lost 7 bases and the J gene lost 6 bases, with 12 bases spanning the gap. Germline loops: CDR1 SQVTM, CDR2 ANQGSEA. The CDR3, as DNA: TGCAGCGCAGGGGCGGAAAATGGCTACACCTTC. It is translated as CSAGAENGYTF.

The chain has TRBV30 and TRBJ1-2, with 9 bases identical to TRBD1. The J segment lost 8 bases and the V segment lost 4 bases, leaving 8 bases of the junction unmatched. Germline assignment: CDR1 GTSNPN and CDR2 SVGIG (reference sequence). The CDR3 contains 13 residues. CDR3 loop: CAWNEQGARGYTF. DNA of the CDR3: TGTGCCTGGAACGAACAGGGGGCCCGGGGCTACACCTTC.